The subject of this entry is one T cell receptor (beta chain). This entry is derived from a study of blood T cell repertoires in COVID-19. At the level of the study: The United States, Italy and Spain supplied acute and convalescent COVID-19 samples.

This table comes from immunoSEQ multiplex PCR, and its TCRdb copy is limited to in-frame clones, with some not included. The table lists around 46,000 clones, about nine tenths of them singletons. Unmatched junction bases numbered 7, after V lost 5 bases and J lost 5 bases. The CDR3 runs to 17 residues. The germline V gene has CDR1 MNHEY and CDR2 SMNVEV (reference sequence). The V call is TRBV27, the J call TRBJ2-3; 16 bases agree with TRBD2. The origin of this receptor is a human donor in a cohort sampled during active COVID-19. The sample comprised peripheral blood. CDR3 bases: TGTGCCAGCAGTCGAGGGACTAGCGGGAGGGCTGGAGATACGCAGTATTTT. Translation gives CASSRGTSGRAGDTQYF.